A selection of T cell receptor beta chains follows, all from one sample in a study of vaccination and CD4 T cells after COVID-19. TCRdb recomputed calls from the PCR reads with MiXCR, one row per CDR3 protein. The sample includes roughly 15,000 distinct CDR3 sequences, less than 50% of them seen just once. The antigens for these receptors are not known. The sequenced sample consisted of CD4+ T cells from blood, cultured in vitro. The receptor source for this set is a human donor who had recovered from COVID-19. CDR3s include the opening cysteine and the closing phenylalanine or tryptophan. D genes are given only for firm matches. For some rows the clone size is stated as once, few or many, or as a class when expanded; others skip it.

TRBV3-1	-	TRBJ1-2	TRBD1	CASSHGTGRYGYTF	TGTGCCAGCAGCCATGGGACAGGGAGATATGGCTACACCTTC
TRBV6-1	few	TRBJ1-1	-	CASSKLERTEAFF	TGTGCCAGCAGTAAACTGGAGCGTACTGAAGCTTTCTTT
TRBV5-5	-	TRBJ2-5	-	CASSLFQGKETQYF	TGTGCCAGCAGCTTATTCCAGGGAAAGGAGACCCAGTACTTC
TRBV6-5	-	TRBJ2-3	-	CASSYDRLTDTQYF	TGTGCCAGCAGTTACGACAGGCTCACAGATACGCAGTATTTT
TRBV9	-	TRBJ2-7	-	CASSVVQDSYEQYF	TGTGCCAGCAGCGTAGTCCAGGACTCCTACGAGCAGTACTTC
TRBV10-1	few	TRBJ1-6	TRBD1	CASSWTGIASPLHF	TGCGCCAGCAGCTGGACAGGGATTGCTTCACCCCTCCACTTT
TRBV6-5	-	TRBJ2-1	TRBD2	CASSYSGGLGGIEQFF	TGTGCCAGCAGTTATAGTGGGGGACTAGGGGGGATAGAGCAGTTCTTC
TRBV20-1	medium-sized	TRBJ1-5	TRBD1	CSARATGGGSNQPQHF	TGCAGTGCTAGAGCCACAGGGGGAGGAAGCAATCAGCCCCAGCATTTT
TRBV4-2	-	TRBJ1-3	-	CASSRDSGNTIYF	TGTGCCAGCAGCCGGGACTCTGGAAACACCATATATTTT
TRBV7-2	-	TRBJ2-5	TRBD1	CASSLSRDSKETQYF	TGTGCCAGCAGCTTAAGCCGGGACAGTAAAGAGACCCAGTACTTC
TRBV28	once	TRBJ2-5	TRBD2	CASRGGQIQETQYF	TGTGCCAGCAGGGGAGGGCAAATCCAAGAGACCCAGTACTTC
TRBV6-1	few	TRBJ2-2	-	CASKTPRPTGELFF	TGTGCCAGCAAAACTCCTAGGCCAACCGGGGAGCTGTTTTTT
TRBV15	-	TRBJ1-6	-	CATSRDSAGTGGYNSPLHF	TGTGCCACCAGCAGAGATTCCGCTGGGACCGGTGGCTATAATTCACCCCTCCACTTT
TRBV7-8	-	TRBJ1-6	-	CASSLGGGYNSPLHF	TGTGCCAGCAGCTTAGGCGGTGGATATAATTCACCCCTCCACTTT
TRBV2	-	TRBJ2-2	TRBD2	CASYLIAGGAGELFF	TGTGCCAGCTACCTCATAGCGGGAGGGGCCGGGGAGCTGTTTTTT
TRBV2	-	TRBJ1-1	TRBD1	CARSIRGGSSTEAFF	TGTGCCAGAAGCATTCGAGGGGGCTCGAGCACTGAAGCTTTCTTT
TRBV7-2	-	TRBJ2-2	-	CASSLGLAGTGELFF	TGTGCCAGCAGCTTAGGGCTAGCTGGCACCGGGGAGCTGTTTTTT
TRBV7-9	-	TRBJ1-2	TRBD1	CASTNQQGNYGYTF	TGTGCCAGCACCAATCAACAGGGGAACTATGGCTACACCTTC
TRBV19	-	TRBJ2-3	TRBD2	CASSMLAASTDTQYF	TGTGCCAGTAGTATGCTAGCGGCTAGCACAGATACGCAGTATTTT
TRBV28	-	TRBJ1-5	TRBD1	CASSSHGQGWGNQPQHF	TGTGCCAGCAGTTCCCACGGACAGGGCTGGGGGAATCAGCCCCAGCATTTT
TRBV7-9	few	TRBJ2-5	TRBD2	CASSSYNGGAQYF	TGTGCCAGCAGCTCGTATAACGGGGGGGCCCAGTACTTC
TRBV5-4	-	TRBJ2-1	-	CASSLSRGWGNEQFF	TGTGCCAGCAGCTTGTCGAGAGGATGGGGCAATGAGCAGTTCTTC
TRBV6-4	-	TRBJ2-2	-	CATSVQGGRGGTGELFF	TGTGCCACCAGCGTACAGGGGGGGCGCGGAGGCACCGGGGAGCTGTTTTTT
TRBV18	-	TRBJ2-3	-	CASSDDTDTQYF	TGTGCCAGCTCAGACGACACAGATACGCAGTATTTT
TRBV28	few	TRBJ2-7	TRBD1	CASSPGDRPFRRYF	TGTGCCAGCAGCCCGGGGGACAGGCCCTTTAGACGGTACTTC
TRBV7-9	few	TRBJ1-1	-	CASEWAGDGEAFF	TGTGCCAGCGAGTGGGCAGGGGATGGTGAAGCTTTCTTT
TRBV19	-	TRBJ2-2	-	CASSIYSDINSEGSGELFF	TGTGCCAGTAGTATTTACAGTGACATAAATTCCGAGGGATCCGGGGAGCTGTTTTTT
TRBV9	-	TRBJ2-3	TRBD2	CASSAVSGRTDTQYF	TGTGCCAGCAGCGCCGTTAGCGGGAGAACAGATACGCAGTATTTT
TRBV7-9	-	TRBJ2-3	TRBD2	CASSLLAGVDTQYF	TGTGCCAGCAGCTTGCTAGCGGGAGTTGATACGCAGTATTTT
TRBV11-2	few	TRBJ2-1	TRBD2	CASSYMTSGVREQFF	TGTGCCAGCAGCTACATGACTAGCGGGGTTCGGGAGCAGTTCTTC
TRBV10-3	-	TRBJ2-7	-	CAITAAGTYEQYF	TGTGCCATCACAGCCGCGGGGACCTACGAGCAGTACTTC
TRBV12-3/TRBV12-4	-	TRBJ1-2	-	CASSFAGTDGYTF	TGTGCCAGCAGTTTCGCAGGGACGGATGGCTACACCTTC
TRBV20-1	-	TRBJ2-3	-	CSALPGANQYF	TGCAGTGCCCTCCCGGGAGCCAATCAGTATTTT
TRBV28	few	TRBJ2-7	TRBD1	CASSTTGAHEQYF	TGTGCCAGCAGTACCACAGGGGCCCACGAGCAGTACTTC
TRBV18	few	TRBJ2-5	TRBD2	CASSIPGLAGETQYF	TGTGCCAGCTCAATCCCTGGACTAGCGGGAGAGACCCAGTACTTC
TRBV28	-	TRBJ2-7	-	CASSLVSEQYF	TGTGCCAGCAGTTTAGTATCCGAGCAGTACTTC
TRBV6-2/TRBV6-3	-	TRBJ2-7	-	CASSAPVGAYEQYF	TGTGCCAGCAGCGCACCCGTGGGCGCCTACGAGCAGTACTTC
TRBV7-8	-	TRBJ2-1	TRBD1	CASSLTQGTYNEQFF	TGTGCCAGCAGCTTAACACAGGGGACGTACAATGAGCAGTTCTTC
TRBV28	-	TRBJ1-6	-	CASSFRRDSPLHF	TGTGCCAGCAGTTTTAGGAGGGACTCACCCCTCCACTTT
TRBV20-1	-	TRBJ1-6	-	CSARRGASNSPLHF	TGCAGTGCTAGACGGGGGGCGTCTAATTCACCCCTCCACTTT
TRBV20-1	few	TRBJ1-1	-	CSARGTGGAGTEAFF	TGCAGTGCTAGAGGAACGGGGGGCGCAGGGACTGAAGCTTTCTTT
TRBV4-1	few	TRBJ1-2	TRBD1	CASSRTGTGGLNYGYTF	TGCGCCAGCAGCCGTACCGGGACAGGGGGCTTAAACTATGGCTACACCTTC
TRBV6-1	-	TRBJ1-1	-	CASSPRQKNTEAFF	TGTGCCAGCAGCCCTCGCCAAAAGAACACTGAAGCTTTCTTT